These T cell receptor beta chains were read from a single sample in a study of response to subunit inactivated influenza vaccine. TCRdb reanalysed the RT-PCR reads using MiXCR and keeps one entry per CDR3 protein. The table shows 450,000 to 600,000 distinct CDR3 sequences, with approximately 7.7% occurring only once. Sequenced here: PBMCs from blood, sampled about 23 months after vaccination. The receptors stem from a man between 50 and 75 years old who received an inactivated influenza vaccine. The CDR3 runs from the conserved cysteine through the conserved F or W. The D gene is left open where the match is weak. A row's size may be missing; if present it is once, few, many or a size class.

d_call,v_call,clone_size,j_call,cdr3_nt,cdr3_aa
NA,TRBV4-3,many,TRBJ1-1,TGCGCCAGCAGCCAAGATGGGAGGACTGGGGAAACTGAAGCTTTCTTT,CASSQDGRTGETEAFF
NA,TRBV20-1,few,TRBJ2-7,TGCAGTGCTCCGGACAAATACCCCTACGAGCAGTACTTC,CSAPDKYPYEQYF
NA,TRBV11-2,many,TRBJ1-2,TGTGCCAGCAGCTCTGGCGGGGAAGGGGGCTACACCTTC,CASSSGGEGGYTF
NA,TRBV6-5,NA,TRBJ1-1,TGTGCCAGCAGTTCCCCGGGACGGCTTGAAGCTTTCTTT,CASSSPGRLEAFF
NA,TRBV20-1,many,TRBJ1-5,TGCAGTGCTAGAGCGGGCGGTCAGCCCCAGCATTTT,CSARAGGQPQHF
NA,TRBV12-5,many,TRBJ2-3,TGTGCTAGTGGTTTGGACACAGATACGCAGTATTTT,CASGLDTDTQYF
TRBD2,TRBV20-1,few,TRBJ2-3,TGCAGTGCTGGGATAGCGGGAGGGCCCTCGATCCGGGTAGATACGCAGTATTTT,CSAGIAGGPSIRVDTQYF
NA,TRBV6-2/TRBV6-3,many,TRBJ2-7,TGTGCCAGCAGTTATATCTTTGCGGGCTCAACCTACGAGCAGTACTTC,CASSYIFAGSTYEQYF
NA,TRBV7-2,few,TRBJ2-5,TGTGCCAGCAGCTGGACTGTGTGGGATGAGACCCAGTACTTC,CASSWTVWDETQYF
TRBD1,TRBV9,many,TRBJ2-2,TGTGCCAGCAGCACCGGACAGGGAACCGGGGAGCTGTTTTTT,CASSTGQGTGELFF
TRBD2,TRBV12-3/TRBV12-4,NA,TRBJ2-5,TGTGCCAGCAGTTACAGCGGGGGTGCTCAAGAGACCCAGTACTTC,CASSYSGGAQETQYF
TRBD2,TRBV5-1,many,TRBJ2-2,TGCGCCAGCAGCTCGACACTAGCGGTGAACACCGGGGAGCTGTTTTTT,CASSSTLAVNTGELFF
NA,TRBV5-5,many,TRBJ1-2,TGTGCCAGCAGCTTGGAGATGAACTATGGCTACACCTTC,CASSLEMNYGYTF
NA,TRBV2,many,TRBJ1-2,TGTGCCAGCCGGGACGCCGCTAACTATGGCTACACCTTC,CASRDAANYGYTF
TRBD1,TRBV20-1,few,TRBJ1-5,TGCAGTGCTAGAAAAGACAGGGGGCGCGGACAGCCCCAGCATTTT,CSARKDRGRGQPQHF
TRBD2,TRBV12-3/TRBV12-4,few,TRBJ2-7,TGTGCCAGCAGCATCCTAGCGGGAGGCGGCGAGCAGTACTTC,CASSILAGGGEQYF
NA,TRBV12-3/TRBV12-4,many,TRBJ2-2,TGTGCCAGCAGGGGGCTAGGCGCCGGGGAGCTGTTTTTT,CASRGLGAGELFF
TRBD2,TRBV7-2,many,TRBJ2-1,TGTGCCAGCAGCTTAGGGGACTATAACAATGAGCAGTTCTTC,CASSLGDYNNEQFF
NA,TRBV10-3,many,TRBJ2-7,TGTGCCATCAAGTCGGGCGGGTACGAGCAGTACTTC,CAIKSGGYEQYF
TRBD1,TRBV28,NA,TRBJ2-3,TGTGCCACCCGACAGGGGGCCCGCACAGATACGCAGTATTTT,CATRQGARTDTQYF
NA,TRBV3-1,many,TRBJ2-7,TGTGCCAGCAGTCGAACGCAGGGGGGGAACCTCTACGAGCAGTACTTC,CASSRTQGGNLYEQYF
NA,TRBV5-1,NA,TRBJ2-1,TGCGCCAGCAGCTTGGTTTGGCAGGACAATGAGCAGTTCTTC,CASSLVWQDNEQFF
TRBD1,TRBV10-3,NA,TRBJ1-4,TGTGCCATCAGGGACAGGGATTCACCTAATGAAAAACTGTTTTTT,CAIRDRDSPNEKLFF
NA,TRBV7-2,NA,TRBJ2-4,TGTGCCAGCAGCTTAGTAATCGGGACCTCAACAGAGTTGTACTTC,CASSLVIGTSTELYF
TRBD1,TRBV6-1,few,TRBJ2-3,TGTGCCAGCAGTCCACAGGGGGCGCGGGCAGATACGCAGTATTTT,CASSPQGARADTQYF
NA,TRBV6-5,NA,TRBJ2-6,TGTGCCAGCAGTTATAAGGAGGGTGGGCTCTCTGGGGCCAACGTCCTGACTTTC,CASSYKEGGLSGANVLTF
NA,TRBV5-1,few,TRBJ2-6,TGCGCCAGCAGTGGGGGGCAAAGCTCTGGGGCCAACGTCCTGACTTTC,CASSGGQSSGANVLTF
NA,TRBV4-3,many,TRBJ2-7,TGCGCCAGCAGCCAAGTTGCGGGATACTCCTACGAGCAGTACTTC,CASSQVAGYSYEQYF
NA,TRBV29-1,NA,TRBJ2-3,TGCAGCGTTGTAGGCGCACAGGGAGGGACAGATACGCAGTATTTT,CSVVGAQGGTDTQYF
NA,TRBV5-1,few,TRBJ1-5,TGCGCCAGCAGCTTGGAACCCAGCCAGCCCCAGCATTTT,CASSLEPSQPQHF
TRBD1,TRBV6-1,few,TRBJ1-2,TGTGCCAGCAGTCAGGACAGGGCGGCTAACTATGGCTACACCTTC,CASSQDRAANYGYTF
TRBD2,TRBV7-2,NA,TRBJ2-7,TGTGCCAGCAGCCCGGGACTAGCGGGAGGGAGAGAGCAGTACTTC,CASSPGLAGGREQYF
NA,TRBV12-3/TRBV12-4,few,TRBJ1-1,TGTGCCAGCAGTGAAGCCTACAACTTGAACACTGAAGCTTTCTTT,CASSEAYNLNTEAFF
NA,TRBV20-1,few,TRBJ2-5,TGCAGTGCTATCAAACCGGGCCAAGAGACCCAGTACTTC,CSAIKPGQETQYF
NA,TRBV2,NA,TRBJ2-3,TGTGCCAGCAGTGGGGGGGCCACAGATACGCAGTATTTT,CASSGGATDTQYF
NA,TRBV11-2,few,TRBJ1-6,TGTGCCAGCAGCCCCTTATACCTTCGGGGGAAAGGCAATTCACCCCTCCACTTT,CASSPLYLRGKGNSPLHF
TRBD1,TRBV27,many,TRBJ1-6,TGTGCCAGCAGTTATCGGACAGGTCCCAATTCACCCCTCCACTTT,CASSYRTGPNSPLHF
NA,TRBV7-8,NA,TRBJ1-1,TGTGCCAGCAGCTTAGGCCACGGGAACACTGAAGCTTTCTTT,CASSLGHGNTEAFF
NA,TRBV29-1,many,TRBJ2-5,TGCAGCGTTGAAGGGCGAGGTACGACGCAAGAGACCCAGTACTTC,CSVEGRGTTQETQYF
NA,TRBV24-1,few,TRBJ1-4,TGTGCCACCAGTGATCAGGGCCCTAATGAAAAACTGTTTTTT,CATSDQGPNEKLFF
NA,TRBV27,few,TRBJ2-6,TGTGCCAGCAGTTTACTCCAGACCTCTGGGGCCAACGTCCTGACTTTC,CASSLLQTSGANVLTF
TRBD2,TRBV4-2,NA,TRBJ2-5,TGTGCCAGCAGCAAAAGCGGGAGTCTCCAAGAGACCCAGTACTTC,CASSKSGSLQETQYF
NA,TRBV18,NA,TRBJ2-5,TGTGCCAGCTCACCACCGGACAGTGGTTGGTACCAAGAGACCCAGTACTTC,CASSPPDSGWYQETQYF
NA,TRBV5-5,NA,TRBJ2-3,TGTGCCAGCAGCTCAATAGCGGCAGATACGCAGTATTTT,CASSSIAADTQYF
TRBD1,TRBV7-2,many,TRBJ1-1,TGTGCCAGCAGCTTCCGACAGGGTAACACTGAAGCTTTCTTT,CASSFRQGNTEAFF
TRBD1,TRBV7-9,few,TRBJ1-1,TGTGCCAGCAGCTTGCCCCGGGACAGGGTTGCTTTCTTT,CASSLPRDRVAFF